This T cell receptor (beta chain) derives from a study of blood T cell repertoires in COVID-19 (dated by TCRdb to 2019 to 2021). Background on the whole study: Collaborator samples came from the United States, Italy and Spain and covered acute and convalescent phases of COVID-19. The prospective study material was composed of cDNA or gDNA derived from T cells, B-cell-depleted T cells, or PBMCs. Deeply sampled blood TCRbeta repertoires from subjects exposed to, actively infected with, or recovered from COVID-19 were included in the dataset. The repertoires were released in a freely available public database intended as a resource for research on the immune response to SARS-CoV-2. The samples were drawn from the first 160 participants of the ongoing ImmuneRACE study and from 950 to 1,500 subjects provided by 6 global collaborators. Nearly every sample came with metadata listing a de-identified subject ID, COVID-19 status, age in years and sex. Where available, HLA class I and class II types were taken from metadata supplied by the sample provider and were not determined by assay-based typing.

As regards this clone: It lacks a known antigen. Base-call qualities are not available, and no considerably larger clone is one nucleotide away.

Paper-wide results and their limitations: Clinical and demographic metadata were provided uncurated, with the amount varying by source and participant.

Participants in the prospective study were aged about 18 to 95 years, lived in 20 to 30 United States geographic areas, and enrolled through a virtual design. Cohort assignment in the prospective study relied on participant-reported clinical history from a screening survey and a study questionnaire. ImmuneRACE Cohort 3 recovered participants were defined by two consecutive negative NP/OP PCR tests, healthcare professional clearance, or symptom resolution. Each participant in the prospective study had whole blood, serum and a nasopharyngeal or oropharyngeal swab collected by mobile phlebotomists. Prospective study participants could optionally give additional blood draws and questionnaires over an approximately 2-month period. Prospective study blood samples were shipped either frozen or at room temperature before DNA extraction. TCRbeta CDR3 regions were amplified from genomic DNA using the immunoSEQ Assay, a bias-controlled multiplex PCR. The original pipeline was this. The number of nucleated cells in each sample was estimated by amplification of reference gene primers within the assay. Sequence reads were collapsed and filtered to measure the absolute abundance of every unique TCRbeta CDR3 rearrangement. For each sample, productive Simpson clonality was calculated by taking the square root of Simpson's diversity index across productive rearrangements. In TCRdb, the immuneACCESS table is reduced to in-frame sequences with V and J assigned. These tables do not hold every clone; where another copy was compared, an unresolved V gene accounts for under half, and the others remain unexplained. V and J calls and clone size are those listed in that table; D and trimming were worked out from the DNA. Counted in this sample were about 180,000 clones; 88% of them appeared once. Clones ranked in the top ten supply 9% of the sample.

This clonotype was obtained from a woman between 18 and 29 years old who had recovered from COVID-19. The sample was PBMCs or T cells enriched from blood (not recorded which).

The nucleotides are TGTGCCAGCAGTCCCTGGGAGGGCCCACAGCCCCAGCATTTT. Translated, it reads CASSPWEGPQPQHF. Here the chain combines TRBV6-5 and TRBJ1-5; too little of a D gene remains to name it. CDR1 MNHEY and CDR2 SVGAGI are derived from the germline V gene. The CDR3, cysteine through phenylalanine, is 14 amino acids long. Just the 42-base CDR3 DNA is kept, in frame starting at base 1. V was cut back by 5 bases and J by 7 bases, leaving a gap of 15 bases between them.